This TCR beta chain was observed in a study of CD8 T cells in Susac syndrome. General observations from the study: By the study's own acknowledgment, its TCR sequencing and HLA analysis included relatively few individuals.

The germline CDR1 and CDR2 sequences are SGHVS and FNYEAQ. V dropped 0 bases and J dropped 7; count of bases not matched to a gene: 7. The CDR3 covers 17 residues. As concerns this clonotype: What it binds is not known.

Random hexamers primed reverse transcription of 0.5 to 1 ug RNA. An immunoSEQ multiplex PCR generated amplified TCR beta CDR3 products spanning 54 Vbeta and 13 Jbeta. MiXCR, applied by TCRdb to the immunoSEQ multiplex PCR reads, yields one record per CDR3 protein. The data hold fewer than 200,000 distinct CDR3 sequences, with about 95% observed a single time. The specimen was CD4+ T cells from PBMCs. This receptor was taken from a human donor in good health. This chain connects TRBV7-6 to TRBJ2-1, with 12 bases that match TRBD2. The CDR3 DNA reads TGTGCCAGCAGCTTAGCGCTGGGTACTAGCGGGAGGAATGAGCAGTTCTTC. Its translation is CASSLALGTSGRNEQFF.